The 25 T cell receptor beta chains below come from one sample, sequenced in a study of blood T cell repertoires in COVID-19. The data were produced by immunoSEQ multiplex PCR, yet TCRdb's version contains in-frame clones alone and is incomplete. The profile shows about 160,000 clones, approximately 82% of them singletons. The material sequenced was peripheral blood. These receptors came from a woman between 40 and 55 years old with COVID-19, enrolled during active disease.

The chain combines TRBV6-5 with TRBJ1-3; D ambiguous. Trimming removed 6 bases at V and 0 bases at J, with 6 bases between. From germline, CDR1 is MNHEY and CDR2 SVGAGI. The CDR3 contains 13 residues. In DNA, the CDR3 is TGTGCCAGCAGGCCCAGCTCTGGAAACACCATATATTTT. Protein product: CASRPSSGNTIYF.

This chain joins TRBV7-6 and TRBJ1-1; D perhaps matches TRBD1 (5 bases). Trimming shortened V by 6 bases and J by 6 bases, and 14 bases separated the two germline ends. The V gene's germline CDR1 is SGHVS and CDR2 FNYEAQ. The CDR3 extends over 13 amino acids. CDR3 bases: TGTGCCAGCAGACGGGGGGATGGTGCTGAAGCTTTCTTT. It codes for CASRRGDGAEAFF.

V and J are TRBV18 and TRBJ2-1; D uncertain. Trimming pared 6 bases from V and 3 bases from J, leaving 6 bases between. The CDR3 has 12 amino acids. CDR1 and CDR2 (germline): KGHSH, LQKENI. As DNA, the CDR3 is TGTGCCAGCTCCCCCCTCTACAATGAGCAGTTCTTC. Translated, it gives CASSPLYNEQFF. The full variable domain, its missing parts supplied by reference TRBV18 and TRBJ2-1, is NAGVMQNPRHLVRRRGQEARLRCSPMKGHSHVYWYRQLPEEGLKFMVYLQKENIIDESGMPKERFSAEFPKEGPSILRIQQVVRGDSAAYFCASSPLYNEQFFGPGTRLTVL.

This chain links TRBV30 with TRBJ2-1, with D perhaps TRBD2 (5 bases). CDR3 size: 14 residues. The V gene's germline CDR1 is GTSNPN and CDR2 SVGIG (reference sequence). V shed 4 bases and J shed 4 bases, with 14 bases lying between them. CDR3 nucleotide sequence: TGTGCCTGGACTCTGGCCGGGGTTTACAATGAGCAGTTCTTC. This translates into CAWTLAGVYNEQFF.

The rearrangement links TRBV11-2 to TRBJ2-3; TRBD2 agrees at 8 bases. The V and J ends lost 5 bases and 2 bases, in that order; junction bases with no gene match: 9. The CDR3 extends over 16 amino acids. CDR1 is SGHAT, CDR2 FQNNGV, per germline. CDR3 nucleotides: TGTGCCAGCAGCCTCGGACTAGCTCGGTACACAGATACGCAGTATTTT. This encodes CASSLGLARYTDTQYF.

The chain recombines TRBV27 with TRBJ2-7, with 9 nucleotides matching TRBD1. V dropped 6 bases and J dropped 4; count of bases not matched to a gene: 7. Per germline, CDR1 MNHEY and CDR2 SMNVEV (reference sequence). This CDR3 has 14 amino acids. CDR3 sequence (DNA): TGTGCCAGCAGCCTGGACAGGGGTACTTACGAGCAGTACTTC. Translating gives CASSLDRGTYEQYF.

This sequence joins TRBV12-3 or TRBV12-4 and TRBJ1-2; TRBD1 is a possible D gene (5 bases). V gave up 3 bases and J gave up 7 bases, with 12 bases separating them. The CDR3 runs 13 residues. The CDR3 sequence: CASSFRQGVGYTF. The CDR3 DNA reads TGTGCCAGCAGTTTTCGTCAGGGTGTTGGCTACACCTTC.

The chain links TRBV21-1 to TRBJ2-1; the table names TRBD2, a call not compared with the DNA. TRBV21-1 is shown as a pseudogene. This CDR3 has 19 residues. CDR3 coding DNA: TGTGCCAGCAGCAAAAAAAACGCCTCACTAGCGGGCCCGCAGAATGAGCAGTTCTTC. It specifies CASSKKNASLAGPQNEQFF.

This clone was found a few times. This CDR3 is also generated by other DNA sequences in the sample. The chain links TRBV11-2 to TRBJ1-5; perhaps TRBD1 as D (6 bases). V gave up 4 bases and J gave up 7 bases, with 17 bases separating them. CDR1 and CDR2 from the germline V gene are SGHAT and FQNNGV. The length of the CDR3 is 15 residues. CDR3 bases: TGTGCCAGCAGCTGGGGCCGGGGGGCTGGACAGCCCCAGCATTTT. Protein: CASSWGRGAGQPQHF.

This clone occurred a few times. The chain recombines TRBV5-1 with TRBJ2-1, with 11 nucleotides matching TRBD2. This CDR3 contains 17 residues. V trimming: 0 bases; J trimming: 7 bases; junction bases outside the gene matches: 9. Looked up from germline, CDR1 is SGHRS and CDR2 is YFSETQ. The CDR3 loop reads CASSLVGGTSGPNEQFF. The CDR3 coding sequence is TGCGCCAGCAGCTTGGTGGGGGGGACTAGCGGACCTAATGAGCAGTTCTTC.

The chain employs TRBV24-1 and TRBJ2-7; D is unresolved. There are 11 residues in the CDR3. Germline loops: CDR1 KGHDR, CDR2 SFDVKD. Trimming cost V 4 bases and J 5 bases, with 5 bases left between them. DNA for the CDR3: TGTGCCACCAGTGAATATAACGAGCAGTACGTC. Its translation: CATSEYNEQYV.

V gene TRBV27 combines with J gene TRBJ1-1, with 8 bases aligning to TRBD1. With 6 bases clipped from V and 4 bases from J, the junction kept 4 bases outside the gene matches. The germline V gene has CDR1 MNHEY and CDR2 SMNVEV (reference sequence). The CDR3 is made up of 13 amino acids. The CDR3 loop is CASRRQGSTEAFF. In DNA form, the CDR3 reads TGTGCCAGCAGACGACAGGGGAGCACTGAAGCTTTCTTT.

The chain joins TRBV4-1 to TRBJ2-1, with a weak D call TRBD2 (6 bases). The CDR3 is 13 amino acids. V was pared by 3 bases and J by 4 bases, with 7 bases between. Per germline, CDR1 MGHRA and CDR2 YSYEKL. As DNA, the CDR3 is TGCGCCAGCAGCCAGGGACTTTACAATGAGCAGTTCTTC. Translating it yields CASSQGLYNEQFF.

The V call is TRBV27, the J call TRBJ2-1, with 13 bases fitting TRBD2. CDR1 and CDR2 from the germline V gene are MNHEY and SMNVEV (reference sequence). The CDR3 spans 15 residues. J was trimmed by 9 bases and V by 5 bases; bases with no gene match: 7. The CDR3 nucleotides read TGTGCCAGCAGTCTTACTAGCGGGGGGGCCGGTGAGCAGTTCTTC. Translation: CASSLTSGGAGEQFF.

This clone was picked up a small number of times. The chain is built from TRBV7-3 and TRBJ2-1, with 7 nucleotides matching TRBD2. Germline values: CDR1 SGHTA, CDR2 FQGTGA. The CDR3 consists of 13 residues. With V trimmed by 8 bases and J by 7 bases, 8 bases remained unmatched. CDR3 in DNA: TGTGCCAGCGGGGGAGGGCCGGGTAATGAGCAGTTCTTC. It yields the protein CASGGGPGNEQFF.

This chain joins TRBV6-5 and TRBJ2-7; D possibly corresponds to TRBD2 (6 bases). The CDR3 loop spans 14 amino acids. Germline values: CDR1 MNHEY, CDR2 SVGAGI. V shed 6 bases and J shed 2 bases, with 14 bases lying between them. The DNA for the CDR3 is TGTGCCAGCAGCCAATCTAGCGCACCCTACGAGCAGTACTTC. Translating it yields CASSQSSAPYEQYF.

The chain joins TRBV10-2 to TRBJ2-7, with D perhaps matching TRBD2 (5 bases). CDR1 is WSHSY, CDR2 SAAADI, per germline. The CDR3 is 14 residues long. The V and J ends lost 0 bases and 4 bases respectively, with 10 bases between them. CDR3 sequence (DNA): TGCGCCAGCAGTGAGTCGGAGGCGCGGTACGAGCAGTACGTC. Translated: CASSESEARYEQYV.

The chain has TRBV5-4 and TRBJ2-1; 9 bases fit TRBD1. V was clipped by 0 bases and J by 8 bases; unmatched bases: 6. This CDR3 is built from 15 residues. Germline CDR1 and CDR2: SGHNT and YYREEE (reference sequence). The CDR3 coding sequence is TGTGCCAGCAGCTTGGACAGGGGGCGCGTCGATGAGCAGTTCTTC. It encodes CASSLDRGRVDEQFF.

The chain is built from TRBV6-5 and TRBJ2-3; 8 bases match TRBD1. V dropped 4 bases and J dropped 3; count of bases not matched to a gene: 3. Germline CDR1 is MNHEY and CDR2 is SVGAGI. The CDR3 length is 14 residues. Here the CDR3 reads CASSSTGGTDTQYF. CDR3 nucleotide sequence: TGTGCCAGCAGTTCTACAGGGGGTACAGATACGCAGTATTTT.

This clone was observed a handful of times. The V call is TRBV27, the J call TRBJ1-5, with a possible D match to TRBD1 (5 bases). The CDR3 covers 15 residues. V gave up 6 bases and J gave up 4 bases, with 16 bases separating them. CDR1 MNHEY and CDR2 SMNVEV come from the germline V gene (reference sequence). The CDR3 DNA reads as TGTGCCAGCAGCCTTATGGCAGGGAATAATCAGCCCCAGCATTTT. The encoded protein is CASSLMAGNNQPQHF.

The chain couples TRBV4-2 to TRBJ2-5; 9 bases match TRBD1. Germline values: CDR1 LGHNA, CDR2 YNFKEQ. The length of the CDR3 is 14 residues. V dropped 4 bases and J dropped 5; count of bases not matched to a gene: 5. The CDR3 region has the DNA TGTGCCAGCAGCCTTGGACAGGGGAAGGAGACCCAGTACTTC. It is translated as CASSLGQGKETQYF.

V gene TRBV7-9 combines with J gene TRBJ2-3, with 12 positions matching TRBD2. CDR3 length equals 17 residues. Per germline, CDR1 SEHNR and CDR2 FQNEAQ (reference sequence). V dropped 5 bases and J dropped 4; count of bases not matched to a gene: 10. CDR3 amino acids: CASSTPLAGGPADTQYF. DNA of the CDR3: TGTGCCAGCAGCACCCCCCTAGCGGGGGGGCCGGCAGATACGCAGTATTTT.

This clone was detected once. The chain uses TRBV25-1 and TRBJ2-3; D gene unclear. The CDR3 loop spans 12 amino acids. V lost 6 bases and J 0 bases, leaving 4 bases between the germline ends. Germline V lookup: CDR1 MGHDK, CDR2 SYGVNS. Here the CDR3 DNA reads TGTGCCAGCAGGGAGAGCACAGATACGCAGTATTTT. Amino acids: CASRESTDTQYF.

A remark on this clone: One end of the junction does not line up with germline, which may come from a read error. The V and J genes are TRBV18 and TRBJ2-3; 12 bases are shared with TRBD2. CDR1 is KGHSH, CDR2 LQKENI, per germline. The length of the CDR3 is 16 residues. As DNA, the CDR3 is TGTGCCAGCTCCCCACCACTAGCGGGGGGTACAGATACGCAGTATTTT. Its translation: CASSPPLAGGTDTQYF.

This clone was detected ten times or more. V is TRBV7-9 and J is TRBJ2-3; TRBD2 might be the D (7 bases). The CDR3 runs 16 residues. Deletions cut 2 bases from V and 2 bases from J, with 14 bases between. Looked up from germline, CDR1 is SEHNR and CDR2 is FQNEAQ (reference sequence). The CDR3 reads CASSLTRGGPTDTQYF. The CDR3, as DNA: TGTGCCAGCAGCTTAACTCGCGGGGGCCCCACAGATACGCAGTATTTT.